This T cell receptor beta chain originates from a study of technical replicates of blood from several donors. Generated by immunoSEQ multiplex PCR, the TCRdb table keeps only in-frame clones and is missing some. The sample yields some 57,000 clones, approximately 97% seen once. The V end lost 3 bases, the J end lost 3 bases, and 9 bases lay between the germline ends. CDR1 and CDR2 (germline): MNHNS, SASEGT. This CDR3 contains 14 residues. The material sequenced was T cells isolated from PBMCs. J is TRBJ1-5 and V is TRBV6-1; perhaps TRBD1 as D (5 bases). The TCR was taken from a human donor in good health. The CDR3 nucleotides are TGTGCCAGCAGTGACAGGGCTTCCAATCAGCCCCAGCATTTT. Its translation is CASSDRASNQPQHF.